One sample yielded the 25 T cell receptor beta chains listed below, sequenced in a study of shared clonotypes between healthy human individuals. Produced via immunoSEQ multiplex PCR; TCRdb's table is partial and in-frame only. The table lists about 1.5 million clones, 95% to 99% of them singletons. The sequenced sample consisted of naive CD4+ T cells sorted from blood. Subset here: CD45RA+ positively selected. These receptors were obtained from a man younger than 45 in good health.

The gene calls are TRBV30 and TRBJ1-2; D call uncertain. This CDR3 spans 12 amino acids. V was trimmed by 2 bases and J by 4 bases, leaving 8 bases between them. Germline V CDR1 and CDR2: GTSNPN, SVGIG (reference sequence). The CDR3, as DNA: TGTGCCTGGAGTCGGGGATCCTATGGCTACACCTTC. Its protein product is CAWSRGSYGYTF.

Comment on this clone: The same CDR3 also results from other DNA sequences found in this sample. The rearrangement joins TRBV18 to TRBJ2-7, with D possibly being TRBD1 (5 bases). Germline CDR1 is KGHSH and CDR2 is LQKENI. The CDR3 contains 13 residues. The V and J ends lost 3 bases and 0 bases respectively, with 6 bases between them. The CDR3 loop reads CASSPTASYEQYF. CDR3 nucleotides: TGTGCCAGCTCACCGACAGCCTCCTACGAGCAGTACTTC.

This CDR3 is CASGLALGAEATEAFF. CDR3 DNA: TGTGCTAGTGGTTTGGCGCTTGGAGCGGAAGCCACTGAAGCTTTCTTT. This chain uses TRBV12-5 with TRBJ1-1; no reliable D call. The V end was cut by 1 base, the J end by 4 bases, with 16 bases between. Per germline, CDR1 LGHNT and CDR2 FRNRAP. This CDR3 is built from 16 residues.

V usage is TRBV30 and J usage is TRBJ2-6; 8 nucleotides agree with TRBD1. CDR1 is GTSNPN, CDR2 SVGIG, per germline (reference sequence). V trimming: 0 bases; J trimming: 0 bases; junction bases outside the gene matches: 1. This CDR3 is built from 16 residues. The chain's CDR3 is CAWSVDRGSGANVLTF. The CDR3 DNA is TGTGCCTGGAGTGTCGACAGGGGCTCTGGGGCCAACGTCCTGACTTTC.

The chain's CDR3 is CASSRALSRTYEQYF. CDR3 coding DNA: TGTGCCAGCAGCCGGGCGTTATCTCGGACCTACGAGCAGTACTTC. The chain combines TRBV7-2 with TRBJ2-7; D call uncertain. The V gene lost 5 bases and the J gene lost 2 bases, with 16 bases spanning the gap. The germline V gene has CDR1 SGHTA and CDR2 FQGNSA. The length of the CDR3 is 15 residues.

V is TRBV27 and J is TRBJ2-2; the D is unclear. Trimming cost V 8 bases and J 10 bases, with 5 bases left between them. Germline lookup yields CDR1 MNHEY and CDR2 SMNVEV (reference sequence). This CDR3 is 9 amino acids long. The CDR3 DNA reads TGTGCCAGCCTCGCGGAGCTGTTTTTT. Amino acids: CASLAELFF.

A word on this clone: Germline and junction disagree at one end, which may indicate a read error. The V call is TRBV28, the J call TRBJ2-7; tentatively, D is TRBD2 (6 bases). The germline V gene has CDR1 MDHEN and CDR2 SYDVKM. This CDR3 contains 14 residues. The CDR3 reads CASSLALGGDGTFF. DNA for the CDR3: TGTGCCAGCAGTTTAGCTCTAGGCGGGGACGGGACCTTCTTC.

J is TRBJ1-2 and V is TRBV6-1; the D is unclear. The ends were cut back, 6 bases at V and 8 bases at J, with 22 bases in the middle. The CDR3 totals 15 residues. Per germline, CDR1 MNHNS and CDR2 SASEGT. The CDR3 loop is CASSQRRLGILGYTF. The CDR3 coding sequence is TGTGCCAGCAGCCAACGAAGGCTAGGGATTCTCGGCTACACCTTC.

The rearrangement uses TRBV9 and TRBJ2-2, with 7 bases that match TRBD1. CDR1 is SGDLS, CDR2 YYNGEE, per germline. The length of the CDR3 is 16 residues. V lost 4 bases to trimming and J lost 3 bases; unmatched junction nucleotides: 9. The CDR3 DNA reads as TGTGCCAGCAGCCTTCTCTGGGACAGAGACACCGGGGAGCTGTTTTTT. This gives the protein CASSLLWDRDTGELFF.

This rearrangement joins TRBV5-4 to TRBJ2-2, with TRBD2 matching 8 bases. Germline V CDR1 and CDR2: SGHNT, YYREEE (reference sequence). The junction had 8 bases not matched to a gene; V was cut back by 4 bases and J by 6 bases. This CDR3 comprises 15 residues. DNA for the CDR3: TGTGCCAGCAGCGAAGCTAGCGGGTATCCCGGGGAGCTGTTTTTT. Encoded protein: CASSEASGYPGELFF.

This clone was recorded once. This chain uses TRBV14 with TRBJ1-4, with D maybe TRBD1 (6 bases). Trimming took off 3 bases at V and 6 bases at J, with 17 bases between the two ends. Germline lookup yields CDR1 SGHDN and CDR2 FVKESK. The CDR3 spans 16 residues. CDR3 amino acids: CASSQGNPGADEKLFF. The CDR3 DNA follows: TGTGCCAGCAGCCAGGGTAACCCAGGGGCGGATGAAAAACTGTTTTTT.

The chain recombines TRBV4-1 with TRBJ2-3; TRBD2 matches 9 bases. There are 17 residues in the CDR3. CDR1 is MGHRA and CDR2 is YSYEKL in the germline V gene. V lost 1 base and J lost 2; bases outside the gene matches: 7. Here the CDR3 DNA reads TGCGCCAGCAGCCAAGGCAGAGCGGGAGGATCCACAGATACGCAGTATTTT. Amino acids: CASSQGRAGGSTDTQYF.

The chain recombines TRBV5-1 with TRBJ2-2, with 12 bases lining up with TRBD2. Germline lookup yields CDR1 SGHRS and CDR2 YFSETQ. V lost 3 bases, J lost 4 bases, and 7 bases stayed unmatched. The CDR3 loop spans 17 amino acids. The CDR3 loop reads CASSYGLAGKVTGELFF. The CDR3 nucleotides read TGCGCCAGCAGCTACGGACTAGCGGGAAAGGTCACCGGGGAGCTGTTTTTT.

This clone was detected once. The J gene is TRBJ2-5, the V gene TRBV28, with TRBD2 identical over 10 bases. V lost 2 bases, J lost 5 bases, and 8 bases stayed unmatched. There are 16 residues in the CDR3. The V gene's germline CDR1 is MDHEN and CDR2 SYDVKM. The CDR3 coding sequence is TGTGCCAGCAGTTTACCTAGCGGGAGACTTTGGGAGACCCAGTACTTC. This sequence encodes CASSLPSGRLWETQYF.

The chain uses TRBV18 and TRBJ2-1; TRBD1 might be the D (5 bases). Germline loops: CDR1 KGHSH, CDR2 LQKENI. The V gene lost 3 bases and the J gene lost 6 bases, with 12 bases spanning the gap. The CDR3 totals 14 residues. The CDR3 reads CASSPFRVGNEQFF. In DNA, the CDR3 is TGTGCCAGCTCACCTTTCAGGGTTGGCAATGAGCAGTTCTTC.

This rearrangement joins TRBV5-1 to TRBJ2-1; D unresolved. Germline V lookup: CDR1 SGHRS, CDR2 YFSETQ. Trimming left V 0 bases short and J 4 bases short, with 11 bases between. The length of the CDR3 is 15 residues. CDR3 DNA sequence: TGCGCCAGCAGCTTGGCATCGTTACAATACAATGAGCAGTTCTTC. It codes for CASSLASLQYNEQFF.

This sequence joins TRBV6-5 and TRBJ1-3; the D is unclear. The CDR3 length is 15 residues. The V gene lost 4 bases and the J gene lost 0 bases, with 10 bases spanning the gap. The V gene's germline CDR1 is MNHEY and CDR2 SVGAGI. The CDR3 region has the DNA TGTGCCAGCAGTTTCCGGTTGCCCTCTGGAAACACCATATATTTT. Its protein product is CASSFRLPSGNTIYF.

As regards this clone: At one end, the junction sequence differs from germline, possibly due to a read error. The chain is built from TRBV18 and TRBJ1-1; D call uncertain. Germline V gene sequence: CDR1 KGHSH, CDR2 LQKENI. The CDR3 is 13 amino acids. In nucleotides, the CDR3 is TGTGCCAGCTCATCACCAGTGAACACTGAAGCTTTCTTT. The encoded protein is CASSSPVNTEAFF.

The chain carries TRBV11-3 and TRBJ2-2; TRBD1 agrees at 10 bases. Germline V gives CDR1 SGHNT, CDR2 YENEEA. J was trimmed by 4 bases and V by 3 bases; bases with no gene match: 2. The CDR3 consists of 15 residues. In DNA, the CDR3 is TGTGCCAGCAGCTTGGGGACAGGGGTCACCGGGGAGCTGTTTTTT. This codes for CASSLGTGVTGELFF.

The V call is TRBV10-2, the J call TRBJ2-1; D perhaps matches TRBD2 (6 bases). V was clipped by 7 bases and J by 7 bases, with 17 bases between them. The germline V gene encodes CDR1 WSHSY and CDR2 SAAADI. The CDR3 has 14 residues. The CDR3 here is CASTLGAGTNEQFF. The CDR3 DNA reads as TGCGCCAGCACCCTCGGGGCCGGGACTAATGAGCAGTTCTTC.

The chain links TRBV7-2 to TRBJ1-4; tentative D call: TRBD1 (5 bases). The V end lost 5 bases, the J end lost 3 bases, and 10 bases lay between the germline ends. CDR1 is SGHTA, CDR2 FQGNSA, per germline. The CDR3 sequence is 14 residues long. Here the CDR3 reads CASSPQGSNEKLFF. In DNA, the CDR3 is TGTGCCAGCAGCCCTCAGGGTTCTAATGAAAAACTGTTTTTT.

The chain carries TRBV27 and TRBJ2-1; the match to TRBD1 covers 8 bases. This CDR3 has 15 residues. V dropped 8 bases and J dropped 5; count of bases not matched to a gene: 11. CDR1 is MNHEY and CDR2 is SMNVEV in the germline V gene (reference sequence). The CDR3 region is CASADDRGWDNEQFF. The CDR3 DNA reads TGTGCCAGCGCCGATGACAGGGGTTGGGACAATGAGCAGTTCTTC.

The chain is built from TRBV18 and TRBJ2-7; TRBD2 matches 9 bases. V lost 5 bases and J lost 7; bases outside the gene matches: 6. Germline CDR1 is KGHSH and CDR2 is LQKENI. This CDR3 is 13 amino acids long. CDR3: CASSAGAGGEQYF. DNA for the CDR3: TGTGCCAGCTCAGCCGGAGCGGGAGGTGAGCAGTACTTC.

The chain joins TRBV6-5 to TRBJ2-1; possibly TRBD1 or TRBD2 for D (5 bases each). The length of the CDR3 is 13 residues. Germline V gene sequence: CDR1 MNHEY, CDR2 SVGAGI. V lost 6 bases and J lost 3, with 9 bases in between. The CDR3 DNA follows: TGTGCCAGCAGGAGTGGGGGCTACAATGAGCAGTTCTTC. Its translation: CASRSGGYNEQFF.

This sequence joins TRBV6-5 and TRBJ2-7; D is possibly TRBD1 (5 bases). Trimming took 5 bases from V and 4 from J, leaving 12 bases between them. Per the germline V gene, CDR1 is MNHEY and CDR2 is SVGAGI. This CDR3 region has 13 residues. The CDR3 sequence: CASSRNGQYEQYF. The CDR3 DNA sequence: TGTGCCAGCAGTCGAAATGGACAATACGAGCAGTACTTC.